This TCR beta chain was recovered during a study of T cells in localized non-small cell lung cancer. The table came from immunoSEQ multiplex PCR; TCRdb's copy has only in-frame clones and leaves some out. The sample gives around 28,000 clones, roughly nine tenths of which show up once; 2.5% to 3.5% is in the top ten. Study-wide results and limits: Appearing in adjacent lung were a median 57 of the top 100 tumor clones.

Trimming cost V 7 bases and J 3 bases, with 9 bases left between them. Germline loops: CDR1 MDHEN, CDR2 SYDVKM. The CDR3 is 13 amino acids. With regard to this clone: Its antigen is unknown.

This sequence was found in a female donor of 60 years or more with stage I lung adenocarcinoma. The gene calls are TRBV28 and TRBJ2-2; D possibly corresponds to TRBD2 (5 bases). The specimen was peripheral blood, collected before any cancer treatment. CDR3 nucleotide sequence: TGTGCCAGCATAACGAGGGACACCGGGGAGCTGTTTTTT. It is translated as CASITRDTGELFF.